Listed below are T cell receptor beta chains from one sample, sequenced in a study of PD-L1 blockade in urothelial cancer. Repertoires were generated with immunoSEQ multiplex PCR, while TCRdb's copy carries only in-frame clones and drops some. Found here are 85,000 to 90,000 clones, 85% of them singletons; the top ten hold about 15%. The starting material was PBMCs, obtained around atezolizumab (anti-PD-L1) treatment. These receptors were collected from a man aged 55 to 70 with urothelial cancer. CDR3s include the opening cysteine and the closing phenylalanine or tryptophan. A D gene is named only where the DNA matches it firmly. Where a row states a size, it is once, few, many or the class of an expanded clone; other rows omit it.

d_call j_call v_call clone_size cdr3_nt cdr3_aa
- TRBJ2-3 TRBV9 - TGTGCCAGCAGCGCCCAGGGCGGCGAGCGAGATACGCAGTATTTT CASSAQGGERDTQYF
- TRBJ2-6 TRBV15 - TGTGCCACCAGCAGAGATCTGGGGCCTGGGGCCAACGTCCTGACTTTC CATSRDLGPGANVLTF
- TRBJ1-1 TRBV6-1 - TGTGCCAGCAGTGAATCGGGCAGGGTGAACACTGAAGCTTTCTTT CASSESGRVNTEAFF
- TRBJ1-5 TRBV18 - TGTGCCAGCTCACCACGTAAAAGGGCCGGGAGGGAAGAGGGTCAGCCCCAGCATTTT CASSPRKRAGREEGQPQHF
TRBD2 TRBJ2-7 TRBV6-6 once TGTGCCAGCAGTTACTTGTCGACTAGCGAAGGCTACGAGCAGTACTTC CASSYLSTSEGYEQYF
- TRBJ2-1 TRBV20-1 - TGCAGTGCGTCCGTCCACAATGAGCAGTTCTTC CSASVHNEQFF
- TRBJ2-1 TRBV2 - TGTGCCAGCCAGGAGGGCAGGCAAAATGAGCAGTTCTTC CASQEGRQNEQFF
- TRBJ2-1 TRBV9 - TGTGCCAGCAGCCTAAACAATGAGCAGTTCTTC CASSLNNEQFF
- TRBJ1-1 TRBV19 few TGTGCCAGTAGTATAGGGAGGGGCAGGGTTAAGACTGAAGCTTTCTTT CASSIGRGRVKTEAFF
TRBD1 TRBJ2-1 TRBV6-1 few TGTGCCACCCTAAAAAACAGGGGCCCCTACAATGAGCAGTTCTTC CATLKNRGPYNEQFF
TRBD2 TRBJ2-5 TRBV11-3 - TGTGCCAGCAGCAGGGACTACAGCCGAGAGACCCAGTACTTC CASSRDYSRETQYF
TRBD1 TRBJ2-7 TRBV7-3 - TGTGCCAGCAGCTACGACAGGGGTTCCGAGCAGTACTTC CASSYDRGSEQYF
- TRBJ2-2 TRBV7-6 - TGTGCCAGCAGCCTCGGTGCGGGACACACCGGGGAGCTGTTTTTT CASSLGAGHTGELFF
- TRBJ2-7 TRBV27 - TGTGCCAGCAGTTTAAATTGGGGGGTCGAGCAGTACTTC CASSLNWGVEQYF
- TRBJ2-2 TRBV5-1 - TGCGCCAGCAGCTTGACAGTGAACACCGGGGAGCTGTTTTTT CASSLTVNTGELFF
- TRBJ2-1 TRBV19 once TGTGCCAGTAGTATAAGGCTAGGCACTTGGTTCTTC CASSIRLGTWFF
TRBD2 TRBJ2-5 TRBV11-3 - TGTGCCAGCAGCTTAGTAGCGGGGGGAGCCGGTGGGCAGACCCAGTACTTC CASSLVAGGAGGQTQYF
- TRBJ2-2 TRBV27 - TGTGCCAGCAGTTTCATGTCTGGTCAGAGGGCCGGGGAGCTGTTTTTT CASSFMSGQRAGELFF
- TRBJ2-3 TRBV7-9 - TGTGCCAGCAGACAGGGAATTAGCACAGATACGCAGTATTTT CASRQGISTDTQYF
TRBD2 TRBJ2-4 TRBV9 - TGTGCCAGCAGCCTCAATCCGGGGGACCGGGGGGACATTCAGTACTTC CASSLNPGDRGDIQYF
- TRBJ2-7 TRBV9 - TGTGCCAGCAGCGTCGACAGTAACTACGAGCAGTACTTC CASSVDSNYEQYF
- TRBJ2-1 TRBV7-2 few TGTGCCAGCAGCCTGGAGGGTGAGCAGTTCTTC CASSLEGEQFF
- TRBJ1-1 TRBV2 - TGTGCCAGCACCCGACCGGACACGAACACTGAAGCTTTCTTT CASTRPDTNTEAFF
TRBD2 TRBJ2-1 TRBV28 - TGTGCCAGCAGTTTATTACGACTAGCGGACTACAATGAGCAGTTCTTC CASSLLRLADYNEQFF
TRBD2 TRBJ2-5 TRBV7-7 - TGTGCTAGCTCGACGGGACTACCCCCGGAGACCCAGTACTTC CASSTGLPPETQYF
- TRBJ2-7 TRBV29-1 - TGCAGCGTTGAACAGGGGTTCTCAGGGGACTACGAGCAGTACTTC CSVEQGFSGDYEQYF
TRBD1 TRBJ1-1 TRBV28 - TGTGCCAGCAGTTTAGATTACAGGGGGCGCACTGAAGCTTTCTTT CASSLDYRGRTEAFF
TRBD2 TRBJ2-4 TRBV7-9 - TGTGCCAGCAGCAAAACTAGCGGGAGGTTAAACATTCAGTACTTC CASSKTSGRLNIQYF
TRBD1 TRBJ2-1 TRBV10-1 - TGCGCCAGCAGTGACCCGGGACAGGGGAACAATGAGCAGTTCTTC CASSDPGQGNNEQFF
- TRBJ2-2 TRBV7-2 - TGTGCCAGCAGCTTAGCAGGCGGTACCGGGGAGCTGTTTTTT CASSLAGGTGELFF
- TRBJ2-7 TRBV5-1 - TGCGCCAGCAGCTTGGCACAGGGTCTTAACGAGCAGTACTTC CASSLAQGLNEQYF
- TRBJ1-1 TRBV6-5 once TGTGCCAGCAGTTATGTTGCGGGCACTGAAGCTTTCTTT CASSYVAGTEAFF
- TRBJ2-2 TRBV5-4 - TGTGCCAGCAGCTTGAGCACAGGGAACACCGGGGAGCTGTTTTTT CASSLSTGNTGELFF
TRBD1 TRBJ1-1 TRBV29-1 once TGCAGCTCCGGACAGGGGTCGAACACTGAAGCTTTCTTT CSSGQGSNTEAFF
TRBD1 TRBJ2-5 TRBV7-2 - TGTGCCAGCAGCTTAGCGGGACAGGGGGAGACCCAGTACTTC CASSLAGQGETQYF
- TRBJ1-1 TRBV27 - TGTGCCAGCAGGCGGGACGGCACTGAAGCTTTCTTT CASRRDGTEAFF
- TRBJ2-5 TRBV7-9 - TGTGCCAGCAGCCTAAAGGAGACCCAGTACTTC CASSLKETQYF
- TRBJ1-2 TRBV7-2 - TGTGCCAGCAGCCCCGGACCCAGGGCGCGACGGTATGGCTACACCTTC CASSPGPRARRYGYTF
- TRBJ2-3 TRBV5-1 - TGCGCCAGCAGCGCAGGCCACCAGTATGGGGCAACTAGCACAGATACGCAGTATTTT CASSAGHQYGATSTDTQYF
- TRBJ2-7 TRBV5-1 once TGCGCCAGCAGCTTGGATCTCTACGAGCAGTACTTC CASSLDLYEQYF
TRBD1 TRBJ1-5 TRBV6-5 - TGTGCCAGCAGCTTCGGACAGGGGGCGGATCAGCCCCAGCATTTT CASSFGQGADQPQHF
- TRBJ1-1 TRBV9 once TGTGCCAGCAGCGTAGCGGACAGCCGGAACACTGAAGCTTTCTTT CASSVADSRNTEAFF
- TRBJ1-1 TRBV18 once TGTGCCAGCTCACCAAGCGAGACATGGAGGACTGCAAGTGAAGCTTTCTTT CASSPSETWRTASEAFF
- TRBJ1-5 TRBV30 - TGTGCCTGGAACTCAGGGTTAGAAGGTCAGCCCCAGCATTTT CAWNSGLEGQPQHF
TRBD1 TRBJ2-5 TRBV7-9 - TGTGCCAGCAGCCCCCTCGGGACAGGCCAAGAGACCCAGTACTTC CASSPLGTGQETQYF
TRBD1 TRBJ2-7 TRBV7-3 - TGTGCCAGCAGCCCCTACAGGGGGAGCGAGCAGTACTTC CASSPYRGSEQYF
TRBD1 TRBJ2-2 TRBV5-1 - TGCGCCAGCAGCAGGACAGGGGAAACGAACACCGGGGAGCTGTTTTTT CASSRTGETNTGELFF
TRBD1 TRBJ1-5 TRBV18 - TGTGCCAGCTCATCCCCGGGACAGGGGTCCGGGCAGCCCCAGCATTTT CASSSPGQGSGQPQHF
TRBD1 TRBJ1-2 TRBV30 - TGTGCCTGGAGTGGTGGACAGGGCTATGGCTACACCTTC CAWSGGQGYGYTF
- TRBJ2-1 TRBV30 once TGTGCCTGGCGAATAAACCTACTAGCACCCTTCGGGGTCTTC CAWRINLLAPFGVF
TRBD2 TRBJ2-3 TRBV29-1 - TGCAGCTCCAGAAAGGTTGCGGGAGGGCCCACAGATACGCAGTATTTT CSSRKVAGGPTDTQYF
- TRBJ1-1 TRBV28 - TGTGCCAGCGGTTCAGGCATGAACACTGAAGCTTTCTTT CASGSGMNTEAFF
- TRBJ2-7 TRBV27 - TGTGCCAGCAGTCCCGAGAGGCCCTCCTCCTACGAGCAGTACTTC CASSPERPSSYEQYF
- TRBJ2-1 TRBV6-5 - TGTGCCAGCAGTCGACTAGTATCCTACAATGAGCAGTTCTTC CASSRLVSYNEQFF